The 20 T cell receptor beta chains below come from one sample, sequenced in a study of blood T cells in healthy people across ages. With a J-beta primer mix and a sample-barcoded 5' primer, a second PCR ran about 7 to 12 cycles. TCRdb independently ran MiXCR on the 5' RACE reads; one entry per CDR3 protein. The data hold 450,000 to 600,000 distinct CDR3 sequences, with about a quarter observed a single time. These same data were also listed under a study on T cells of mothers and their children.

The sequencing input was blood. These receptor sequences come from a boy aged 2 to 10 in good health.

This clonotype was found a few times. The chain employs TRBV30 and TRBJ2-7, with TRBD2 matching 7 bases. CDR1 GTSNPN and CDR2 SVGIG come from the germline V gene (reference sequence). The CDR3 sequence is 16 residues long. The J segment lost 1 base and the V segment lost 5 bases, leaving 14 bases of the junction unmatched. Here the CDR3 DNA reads TGTGCCTGGCGTCTAATTAGGGCTAGCGGATCCTACGAGCAGTACTTC. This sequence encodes CAWRLIRASGSYEQYF.

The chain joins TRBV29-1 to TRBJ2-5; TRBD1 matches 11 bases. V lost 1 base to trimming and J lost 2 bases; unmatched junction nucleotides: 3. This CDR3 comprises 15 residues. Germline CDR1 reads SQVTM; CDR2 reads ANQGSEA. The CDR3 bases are TGCAGCGTTGAAGGGACAGGGGGCCTTCAAGAGACCCAGTACTTC. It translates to CSVEGTGGLQETQYF.

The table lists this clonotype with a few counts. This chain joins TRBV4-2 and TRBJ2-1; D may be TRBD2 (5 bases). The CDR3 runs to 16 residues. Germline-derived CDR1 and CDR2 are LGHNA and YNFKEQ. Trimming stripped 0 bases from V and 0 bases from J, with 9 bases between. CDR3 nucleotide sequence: TGTGCCAGCAGCCAAGACGGGGTGAGCTCCTACAATGAGCAGTTCTTC. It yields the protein CASSQDGVSSYNEQFF.

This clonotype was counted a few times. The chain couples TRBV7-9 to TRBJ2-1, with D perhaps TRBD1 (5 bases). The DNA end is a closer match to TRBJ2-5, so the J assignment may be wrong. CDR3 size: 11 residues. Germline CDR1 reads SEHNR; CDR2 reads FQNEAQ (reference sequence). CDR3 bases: TGTGCCAGCAGCACTCAGGGGACCCAGTACTTC. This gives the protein CASSTQGTQYF.

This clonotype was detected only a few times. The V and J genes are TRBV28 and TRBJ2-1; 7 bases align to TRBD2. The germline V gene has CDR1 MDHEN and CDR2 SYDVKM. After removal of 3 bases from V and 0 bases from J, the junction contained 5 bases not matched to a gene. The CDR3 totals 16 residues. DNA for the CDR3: TGTGCCAGCAGTTTGATGGGCGGGAGCTCCTACAATGAGCAGTTCTTC. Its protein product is CASSLMGGSSYNEQFF.

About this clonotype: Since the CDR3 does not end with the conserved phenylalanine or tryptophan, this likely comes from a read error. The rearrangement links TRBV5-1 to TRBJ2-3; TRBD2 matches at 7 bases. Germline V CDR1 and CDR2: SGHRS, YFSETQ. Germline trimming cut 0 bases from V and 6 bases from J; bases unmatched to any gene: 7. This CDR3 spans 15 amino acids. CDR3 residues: CASSLDGLEGDTQYL. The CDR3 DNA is TGCGCCAGCAGCTTGGACGGACTAGAGGGGGATACGCAGTATCTT.

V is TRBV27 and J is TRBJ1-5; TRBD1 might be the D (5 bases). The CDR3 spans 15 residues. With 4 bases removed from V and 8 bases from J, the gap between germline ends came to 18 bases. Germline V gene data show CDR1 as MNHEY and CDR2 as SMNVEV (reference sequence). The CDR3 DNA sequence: TGTGCCAGCAGTTCCGGGCGGGGCACCACAAAGCCCCAGCATTTT. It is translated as CASSSGRGTTKPQHF.

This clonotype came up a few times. Written as DNA, the CDR3 is TGTGCCAGCAGTTCCGGGCTGACGCTGGCTGAGCAGTTCTTC. It specifies CASSSGLTLAEQFF. V gene TRBV11-3 combines with J gene TRBJ2-1; D ambiguous. CDR3 length: 14 amino acids. The V gene lost 6 bases and the J gene lost 9 bases, with 18 bases spanning the gap. CDR1 is SGHNT, CDR2 YENEEA, per germline.

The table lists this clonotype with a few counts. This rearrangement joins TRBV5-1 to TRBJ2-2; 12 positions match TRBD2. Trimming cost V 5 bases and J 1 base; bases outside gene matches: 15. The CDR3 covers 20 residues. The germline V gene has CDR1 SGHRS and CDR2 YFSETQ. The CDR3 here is CASSYTTTSGGPLNTGELFF. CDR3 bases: TGCGCCAGCAGTTACACTACGACTAGCGGGGGCCCCTTGAACACCGGGGAGCTGTTTTTT.

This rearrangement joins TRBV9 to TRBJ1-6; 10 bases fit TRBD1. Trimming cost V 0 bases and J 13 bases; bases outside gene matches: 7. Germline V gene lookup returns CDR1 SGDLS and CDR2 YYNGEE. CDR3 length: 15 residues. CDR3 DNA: TGTGCCAGCAGCGTAGACGGGGACAGGGGCGTCCCCCTCCACTTT. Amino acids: CASSVDGDRGVPLHF.

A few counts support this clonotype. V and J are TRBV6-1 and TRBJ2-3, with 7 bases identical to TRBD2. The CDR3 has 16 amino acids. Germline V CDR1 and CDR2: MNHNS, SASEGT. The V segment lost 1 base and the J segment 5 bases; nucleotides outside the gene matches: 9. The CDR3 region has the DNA TGTGCCAGCAGTGAAGATAAGTGGGGGGGACGAGATACGCAGTATTTT. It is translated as CASSEDKWGGRDTQYF.

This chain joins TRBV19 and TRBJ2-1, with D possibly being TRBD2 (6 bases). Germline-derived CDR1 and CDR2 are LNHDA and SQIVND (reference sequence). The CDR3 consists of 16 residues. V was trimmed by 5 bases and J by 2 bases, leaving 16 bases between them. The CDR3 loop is CASSPPGAEAYNEQFF. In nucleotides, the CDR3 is TGTGCCAGTAGTCCCCCGGGAGCGGAGGCCTACAATGAGCAGTTCTTC.

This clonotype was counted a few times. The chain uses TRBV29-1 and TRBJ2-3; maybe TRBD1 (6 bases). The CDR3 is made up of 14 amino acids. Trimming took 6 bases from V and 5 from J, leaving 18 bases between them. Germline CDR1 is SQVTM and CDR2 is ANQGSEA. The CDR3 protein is CSVENPGTRDTQYF. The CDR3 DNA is TGCAGCGTCGAAAACCCCGGGACACGAGATACGCAGTATTTT.

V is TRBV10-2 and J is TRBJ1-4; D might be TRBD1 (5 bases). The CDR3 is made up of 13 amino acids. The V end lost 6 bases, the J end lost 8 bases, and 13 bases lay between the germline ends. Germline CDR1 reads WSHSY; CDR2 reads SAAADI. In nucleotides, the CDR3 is TGCGCCAGCAGGGGCAGGGAGGGCGAAAAACTGTTTTTT. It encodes CASRGREGEKLFF.

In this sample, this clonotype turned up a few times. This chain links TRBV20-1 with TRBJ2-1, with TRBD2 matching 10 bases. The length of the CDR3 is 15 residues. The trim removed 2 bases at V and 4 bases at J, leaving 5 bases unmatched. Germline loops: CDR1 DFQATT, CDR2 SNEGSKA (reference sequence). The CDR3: CSARRLAGSYNEQFF. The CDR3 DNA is TGCAGTGCTAGACGACTAGCGGGCTCATACAATGAGCAGTTCTTC.

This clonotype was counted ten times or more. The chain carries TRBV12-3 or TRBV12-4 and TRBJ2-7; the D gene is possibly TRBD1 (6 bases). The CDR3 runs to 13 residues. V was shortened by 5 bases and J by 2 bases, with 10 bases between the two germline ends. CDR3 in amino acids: CASSLQGPYEQYF. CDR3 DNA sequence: TGTGCCAGCAGTCTACAGGGCCCCTACGAGCAGTACTTC.

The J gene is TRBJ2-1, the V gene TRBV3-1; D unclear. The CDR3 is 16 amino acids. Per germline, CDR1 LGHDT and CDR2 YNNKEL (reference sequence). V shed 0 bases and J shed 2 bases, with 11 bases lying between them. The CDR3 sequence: CASSQDWWFPYNEQFF. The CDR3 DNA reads TGTGCCAGCAGCCAAGATTGGTGGTTCCCCTACAATGAGCAGTTCTTC.

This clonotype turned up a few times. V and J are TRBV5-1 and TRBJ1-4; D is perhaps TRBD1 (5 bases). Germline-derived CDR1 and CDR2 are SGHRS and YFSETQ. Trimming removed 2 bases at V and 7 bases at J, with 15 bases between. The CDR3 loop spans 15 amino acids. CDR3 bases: TGCGCCAGCAGCTTACAGTCCCGGGGGGGTGAAAAACTGTTTTTT. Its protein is CASSLQSRGGEKLFF.

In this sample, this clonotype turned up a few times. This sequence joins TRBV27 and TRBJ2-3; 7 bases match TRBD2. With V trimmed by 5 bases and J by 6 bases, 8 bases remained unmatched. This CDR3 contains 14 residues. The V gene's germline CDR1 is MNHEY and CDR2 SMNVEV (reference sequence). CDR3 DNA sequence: TGTGCCAGCAGTCCAGGGACTACTGGCGATACGCAGTATTTT. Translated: CASSPGTTGDTQYF.

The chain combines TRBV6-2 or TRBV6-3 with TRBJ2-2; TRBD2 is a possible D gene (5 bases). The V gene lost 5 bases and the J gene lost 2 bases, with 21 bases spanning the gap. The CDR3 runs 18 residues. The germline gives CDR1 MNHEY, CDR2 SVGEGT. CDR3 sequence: CASSIPLTSSLNTGELFF. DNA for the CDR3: TGTGCCAGCAGTATCCCTCTTACTAGTTCCCTCAACACCGGGGAGCTGTTTTTT.